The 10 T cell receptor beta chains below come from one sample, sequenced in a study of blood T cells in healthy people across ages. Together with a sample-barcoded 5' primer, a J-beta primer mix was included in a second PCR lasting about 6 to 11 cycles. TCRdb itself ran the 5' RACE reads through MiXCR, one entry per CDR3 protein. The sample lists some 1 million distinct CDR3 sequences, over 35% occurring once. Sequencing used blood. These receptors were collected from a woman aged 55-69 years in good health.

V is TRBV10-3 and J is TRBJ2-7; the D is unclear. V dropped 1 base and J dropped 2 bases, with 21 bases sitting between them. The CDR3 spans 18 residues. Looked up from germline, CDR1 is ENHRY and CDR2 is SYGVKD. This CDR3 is CAISEYGASLGPTYEQYF. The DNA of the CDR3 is TGTGCCATCAGTGAGTATGGAGCATCCCTCGGCCCGACCTACGAGCAGTACTTC.

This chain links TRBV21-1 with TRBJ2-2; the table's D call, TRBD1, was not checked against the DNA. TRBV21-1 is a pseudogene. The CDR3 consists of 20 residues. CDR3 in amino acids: CASSKAEVFIRTGCTGELFF. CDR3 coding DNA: TGTGCCAGCAGCAAAGCTGAAGTTTTTATTCGGACAGGCTGCACCGGGGAGCTGTTTTTT.

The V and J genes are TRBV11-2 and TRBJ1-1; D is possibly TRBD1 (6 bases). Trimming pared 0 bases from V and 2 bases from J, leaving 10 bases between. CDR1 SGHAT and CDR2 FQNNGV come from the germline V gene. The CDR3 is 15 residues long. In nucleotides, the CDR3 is TGTGCCAGCAGCTTAGATCCGGGGGGCAACACTGAAGCTTTCTTT. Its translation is CASSLDPGGNTEAFF.

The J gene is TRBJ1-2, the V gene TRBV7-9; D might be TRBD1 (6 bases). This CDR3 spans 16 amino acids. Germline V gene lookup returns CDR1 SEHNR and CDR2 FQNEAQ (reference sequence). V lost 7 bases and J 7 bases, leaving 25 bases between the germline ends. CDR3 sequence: CASKYLRGRQAGGYTF. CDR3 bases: TGTGCCAGCAAATATCTTAGGGGTCGACAGGCCGGTGGCTACACCTTC.

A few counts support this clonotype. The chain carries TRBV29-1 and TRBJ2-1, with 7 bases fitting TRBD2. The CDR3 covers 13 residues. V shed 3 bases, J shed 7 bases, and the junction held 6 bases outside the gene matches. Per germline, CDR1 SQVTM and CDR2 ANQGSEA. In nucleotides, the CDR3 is TGCAGCGTTGACGGGGGGAGTAGGAATGAGCAGTTCTTC. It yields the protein CSVDGGSRNEQFF.

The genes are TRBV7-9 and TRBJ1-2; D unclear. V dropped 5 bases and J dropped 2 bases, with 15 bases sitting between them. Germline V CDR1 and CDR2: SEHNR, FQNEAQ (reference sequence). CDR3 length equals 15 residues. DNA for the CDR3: TGTGCCAGCAGCGGAGGGTCGGCGGCGAACTATGGCTACACCTTC. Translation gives CASSGGSAANYGYTF.

In DNA form, the CDR3 reads TGTGCCATCAGTGAGTCTGGAAGTAGCAATCAGCCCCAGCATTTT. Amino acid sequence: CAISESGSSNQPQHF. The chain recombines TRBV10-3 with TRBJ1-5, with no clear D. V lost 0 bases, J lost 0 bases, and 6 bases lay in between. Germline V CDR1 and CDR2: ENHRY, SYGVKD. CDR3 length: 15 amino acids.

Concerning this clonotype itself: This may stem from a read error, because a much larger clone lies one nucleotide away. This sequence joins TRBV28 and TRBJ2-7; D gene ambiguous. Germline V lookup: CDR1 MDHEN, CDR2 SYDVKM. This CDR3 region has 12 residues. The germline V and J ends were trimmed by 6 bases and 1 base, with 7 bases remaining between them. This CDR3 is CASSLMSYEQYF. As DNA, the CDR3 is TGTGCCAGCAGCCTAATGTCCTACGAGCAGTACTTC.

CDR3 nucleotides: TGCAGTGCGATCCCGTTTTATGGCTACACCTTC. Its translation is CSAIPFYGYTF. The V and J genes are TRBV20-1 and TRBJ1-2, with D unresolved. In germline, CDR1 is DFQATT, CDR2 SNEGSKA (reference sequence). V lost 6 bases, J lost 5 bases, and 10 bases lay in between. The CDR3 is 11 residues long.

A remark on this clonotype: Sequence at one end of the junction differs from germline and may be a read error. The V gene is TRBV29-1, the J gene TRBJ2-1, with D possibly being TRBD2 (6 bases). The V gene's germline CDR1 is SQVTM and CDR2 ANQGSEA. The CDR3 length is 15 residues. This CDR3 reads CSVEDGRGTYSEQFF. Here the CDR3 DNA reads TGCAGCGTTGAAGATGGGCGGGGAACCTACAGTGAGCAGTTCTTC.